Listed here is a single T cell receptor (beta chain). Its antigen is not known. Once RNA had been extracted, it was reverse transcribed into cDNA to act as the sequencing template. The data were produced by immunoSEQ multiplex PCR, yet TCRdb's version contains in-frame clones alone and is incomplete. Among approximately 34,000 clones, less than 70% were seen once, and the ten largest hold around two fifths. This entry belongs to a study of CD8+ T cells in alopecia areata. As part of sample collection, lesional scalp punch biopsies and peripheral blood were taken from alopecia areata patients. Study-wide results and caveats: TCRs were shared less clearly across patients than in mice, possibly for HLA-related reasons. Elevated clonality characterized lesional scalp relative to normal scalp, particularly in alopecia totalis/universalis.

There are 15 residues in the CDR3. Germline V gene data show CDR1 as SNHLY and CDR2 as FYNNEI. V shed 4 bases and J shed 1 base, with 11 bases lying between them. The specimen was NKG2D-high CD8+ T cells sorted from blood. This clonotype was obtained from a human donor with alopecia areata. This chain connects TRBV2 to TRBJ1-5; D not certain. In DNA form, the CDR3 reads TGTGCCAGCAGTGTTTGGGGAGAGAGCAATCAGCCCCAGCATTTT. Protein product: CASSVWGESNQPQHF.